The 9 T cell receptor beta chains in this list originate from one sample, sequenced in a study of breast tumors, draining lymph nodes, adjacent tissues. Breast cancer patients provided tissue from their axillary draining lymph nodes. One entry per CDR3 protein, called by TCRdb with MiXCR from the multiplex PCR reads. The sample shows 200,000 or so distinct CDR3 sequences, approximately 33% of them seen only once. Sequencing input: axillary lymph node tissue. The receptors originated from a female donor with breast cancer. Some clones in this sample may be carry-over from other donors' samples.

This clonotype was picked up many times. The gene calls are TRBV12-3 or TRBV12-4 and TRBJ1-2; TRBD1 aligns across 7 bases. J lost 2 bases, V lost 7 bases, and 19 bases had no gene match. The CDR3 is 18 residues long. The CDR3: CASTRSPHRGGANYGYTF. In nucleotides, the CDR3 is TGTGCCAGCACCCGTTCCCCCCACAGGGGAGGAGCGAACTATGGCTACACCTTC.

This clonotype was detected ten times or more. The chain employs TRBV10-3 and TRBJ2-6; TRBD1 agrees at 8 bases. CDR3 length: 16 residues. Germline lookup yields CDR1 ENHRY and CDR2 SYGVKD. Trimming cost V 8 bases and J 0 bases; bases outside gene matches: 6. The CDR3: CAIGGTGTSGANVLTF. CDR3 bases: TGTGCCATCGGTGGGACAGGCACCTCTGGGGCCAACGTCCTGACTTTC.

V usage is TRBV2 and J usage is TRBJ1-5, with 11 bases fitting TRBD1. Germline assignment: CDR1 SNHLY and CDR2 FYNNEI. Trimming at V came to 4 bases and at J to 5 bases, leaving 1 base not matched to a gene. The CDR3 contains 14 residues. The CDR3 DNA reads as TGTGCCAGCAGTGTGGGACAGGGGGATCAGCCCCAGCATTTT. It is translated as CASSVGQGDQPQHF.

This clonotype showed up many times. V is TRBV7-9 and J is TRBJ1-2, with D possibly matching TRBD1 (5 bases). CDR3 length equals 14 residues. Per germline, CDR1 SEHNR and CDR2 FQNEAQ (reference sequence). The germline V and J ends were trimmed by 5 bases and 3 bases, with 13 bases remaining between them. The CDR3 sequence: CASSGGRSYYGYTF. The CDR3 DNA sequence: TGTGCCAGCAGCGGGGGACGGTCCTACTATGGCTACACCTTC.

The chain uses TRBV11-2 and TRBJ2-7, with D maybe TRBD2 (7 bases). V was shortened by 2 bases and J by 5 bases, with 16 bases between the two germline ends. CDR3 size: 15 residues. The V gene's germline CDR1 is SGHAT and CDR2 FQNNGV. The chain's CDR3 is CASSLFGGAGDEQYF. The CDR3, as DNA: TGTGCCAGCAGCTTATTTGGGGGGGCCGGCGACGAGCAGTACTTC.

The chain has TRBV6-1 and TRBJ1-4; D not certain. In germline, CDR1 is MNHNS, CDR2 SASEGT. The CDR3 is made up of 16 amino acids. V was shortened by 6 bases and J by 8 bases, with 22 bases between the two germline ends. The CDR3 sequence is CASRCSPRAGFEKLFF. Written as DNA, the CDR3 is TGTGCCAGCAGGTGTTCCCCCCGGGCGGGTTTCGAAAAACTGTTTTTT.

This rearrangement joins TRBV24-1 to TRBJ2-3, with D tentatively TRBD1 (6 bases). Germline-derived CDR1 and CDR2 are KGHDR and SFDVKD. This CDR3 has 16 amino acids. Trimming stripped 1 base from V and 0 bases from J, with 10 bases between. The CDR3, as DNA: TGTGCCACCAGTGATTTCCGCGGACAGAGCACAGATACGCAGTATTTT. Its translation is CATSDFRGQSTDTQYF.

This clonotype was counted only a few times. A read error is possible here, since a much larger clone lies one base away. The chain couples TRBV19 to TRBJ2-1, with 15 bases matching TRBD2. The CDR3 contains 18 residues. Germline CDR1 LNHDA, CDR2 SQIVND (reference sequence). The DNA for the CDR3 is TGTGCCAGTAGTACTTCCGGGACTAGCGGGAGGTTCTACAATGAGCCGTTCTTC. It yields the protein CASSTSGTSGRFYNEPFF. Based on the CDR3 plus reference TRBV19 and TRBJ2-1, the full variable domain is DGGITQSPKYLFRKEGQNVTLSCEQNLNHDAMYWYRQDPGQGLRLIYYSQIVNDFQKGDIAEGYSVSREKKESFPLTVTSAQKNPTAFYLCASSTSGTSGRFYNEPFFGPGTRLTVL.

This clonotype was seen at least ten times. The chain couples TRBV18 to TRBJ2-3; D is unclear. The CDR3 length is 13 residues. The V gene lost 6 bases and the J gene lost 2 bases, with 9 bases spanning the gap. CDR1 and CDR2 from the germline V gene are KGHSH and LQKENI. The CDR3 spells CASSQRFTDTQYF. The CDR3 region has the DNA TGTGCCAGCTCCCAGCGCTTCACAGATACGCAGTATTTT. The full variable domain, with the rest looked up from reference TRBV18 and TRBJ2-3, is NAGVMQNPRHLVRRRGQEARLRCSPMKGHSHVYWYRQLPEEGLKFMVYLQKENIIDESGMPKERFSAEFPKEGPSILRIQQVVRGDSAAYFCASSQRFTDTQYFGPGTRLTVL.